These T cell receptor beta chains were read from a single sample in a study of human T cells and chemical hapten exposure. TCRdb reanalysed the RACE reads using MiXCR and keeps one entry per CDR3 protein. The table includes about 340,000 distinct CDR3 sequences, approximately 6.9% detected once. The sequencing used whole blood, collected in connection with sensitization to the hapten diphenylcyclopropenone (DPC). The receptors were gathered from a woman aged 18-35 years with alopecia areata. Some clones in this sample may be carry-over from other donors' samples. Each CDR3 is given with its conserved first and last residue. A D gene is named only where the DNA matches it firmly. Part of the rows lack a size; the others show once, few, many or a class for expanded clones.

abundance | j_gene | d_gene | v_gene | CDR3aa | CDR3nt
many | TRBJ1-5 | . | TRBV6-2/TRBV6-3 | CASSGPSRGQPQHF | TGTGCCAGCTCTGGACCCTCGAGAGGTCAGCCCCAGCATTTT
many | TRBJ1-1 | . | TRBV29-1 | CSVAKGGGGTNTEAFF | TGCAGCGTTGCTAAAGGAGGTGGGGGAACGAACACTGAAGCTTTCTTT
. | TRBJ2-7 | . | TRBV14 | CASSRSGMVEQYF | TGTGCCAGCAGCCGGTCAGGGATGGTCGAGCAGTACTTC
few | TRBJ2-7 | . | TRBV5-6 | CASSYAGHLYYEQYF | TGTGCCAGCAGTTACGCGGGACACCTGTACTACGAGCAGTACTTC
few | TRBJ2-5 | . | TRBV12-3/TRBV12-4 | CASTLGPQETQYF | TGTGCCAGCACTCTAGGCCCTCAAGAGACCCAGTACTTC
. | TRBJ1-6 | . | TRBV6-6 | CASSPGGGLNSPLHF | TGTGCCAGCAGTCCGGGAGGAGGCCTTAATTCACCCCTCCACTTT
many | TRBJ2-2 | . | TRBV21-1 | CASPETPPGELFF | TGTGCCAGCCCAGAGACCCCCCCCGGGGAGCTGTTTTTT
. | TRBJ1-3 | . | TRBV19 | CASSIGGPGNTIYF | TGTGCCAGTAGTATCGGGGGCCCTGGAAACACCATATATTTT
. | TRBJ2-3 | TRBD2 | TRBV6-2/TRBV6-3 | CASSTTSVYTQYF | TGTGCCAGCAGTACGACTAGCGTGTATACGCAGTATTTT
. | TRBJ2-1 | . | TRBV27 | CASSLTAAPVEQFF | TGTGCCAGCAGTTTAACCGCTGCTCCAGTCGAGCAGTTCTTC
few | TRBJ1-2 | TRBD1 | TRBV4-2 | CASSRDRGYGYTF | TGTGCCAGCAGCCGGGACAGGGGGTATGGCTACACCTTC
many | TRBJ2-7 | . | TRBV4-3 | CASSQSPSGLSEQYF | TGCGCCAGCAGCCAATCCCCTTCAGGGCTCTCCGAGCAGTACTTC
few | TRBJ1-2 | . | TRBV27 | CASSFTSNYGYTF | TGTGCCAGCAGTTTTACATCTAACTATGGCTACACCTTC
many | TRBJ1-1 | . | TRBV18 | CASSAGVNTEAFF | TGTGCCAGCTCAGCAGGGGTGAACACTGAAGCTTTCTTT
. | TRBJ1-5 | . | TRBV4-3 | CASSRGISNQPQHF | TGCGCCAGCAGCCGGGGAATCAGCAATCAGCCCCAGCATTTT
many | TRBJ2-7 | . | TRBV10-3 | CAIRASLEEQYF | TGTGCCATCAGAGCGTCTCTGGAGGAGCAGTACTTC
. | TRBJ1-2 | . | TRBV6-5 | CASSRDTSNYGYTF | TGTGCCAGCAGCAGAGACACGTCCAACTATGGCTACACCTTC
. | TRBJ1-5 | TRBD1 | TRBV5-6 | CASSFFGLRDRYQPQHF | TGTGCCAGCAGCTTTTTCGGTCTGCGGGACAGATATCAGCCCCAGCATTTT
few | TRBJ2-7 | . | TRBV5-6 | CASSLEGGAFSYEQYF | TGTGCCAGCAGCTTGGAAGGAGGGGCCTTTTCCTACGAGCAGTACTTC
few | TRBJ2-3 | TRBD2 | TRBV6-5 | CASSGLAGGGADTQYF | TGTGCCAGCTCGGGACTAGCGGGGGGTGGTGCAGATACGCAGTATTTT
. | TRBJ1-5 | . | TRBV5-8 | CASSFIGGGQPQHF | TGTGCCAGCAGCTTTATAGGGGGAGGTCAGCCCCAGCATTTT
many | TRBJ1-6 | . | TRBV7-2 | CASSLYTGLDSPLHF | TGTGCCAGCAGCTTATATACAGGTCTAGACTCACCCCTCCACTTT
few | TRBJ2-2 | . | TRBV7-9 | CASSRDLSNTGELFF | TGTGCCAGCAGCCGGGACCTTTCGAACACCGGGGAGCTGTTTTTT
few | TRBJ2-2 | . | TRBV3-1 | CASSQLYTGELFF | TGTGCCAGCAGCCAGTTGTACACCGGGGAGCTGTTTTTT
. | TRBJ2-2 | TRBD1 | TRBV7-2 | CASSFTGQGNGELFF | TGTGCCAGCAGCTTTACGGGACAGGGCAACGGGGAGCTGTTTTTT
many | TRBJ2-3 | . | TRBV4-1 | CASSSEGRADTQYF | TGCGCCAGCAGCTCTGAAGGCCGCGCGGATACGCAGTATTTT
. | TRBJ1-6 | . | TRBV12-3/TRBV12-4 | CASSRQNSPLHF | TGTGCCAGCAGCCGACAGAATTCACCCCTCCACTTT
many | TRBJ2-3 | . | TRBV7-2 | CASSLGFSDTQYF | TGTGCCAGCAGCTTGGGTTTTTCAGATACGCAGTATTTT
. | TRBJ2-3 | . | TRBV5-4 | CASSFSAGAFTDAQYF | TGTGCCAGCAGCTTCAGTGCGGGGGCCTTCACAGATGCGCAGTATTTT
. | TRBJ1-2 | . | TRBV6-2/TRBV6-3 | CASSTDSVSYGYTF | TGTGCCAGCAGCACAGACAGCGTCTCCTATGGCTACACCTTC
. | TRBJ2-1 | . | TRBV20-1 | CSAPTAPRGGNEQFF | TGCAGTGCTCCTACGGCCCCCCGGGGAGGCAATGAGCAGTTCTTC
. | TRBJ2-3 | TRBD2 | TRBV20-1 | CSARAGLAGGLYTDTQYF | TGCAGTGCTAGAGCGGGACTAGCGGGGGGACTGTACACAGATACGCAGTATTTT
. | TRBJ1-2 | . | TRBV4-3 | CASSQEGRGDYGYTF | TGCGCCAGCAGCCAAGAAGGCAGGGGAGACTATGGCTACACCTTC
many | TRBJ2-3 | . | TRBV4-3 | CASSQEWPQESTDTQYF | TGCGCCAGCAGCCAAGAATGGCCACAGGAGAGCACAGATACGCAGTATTTT
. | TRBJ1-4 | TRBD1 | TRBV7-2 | CASSPRQGSTTNEKLFF | TGTGCCAGCAGCCCCAGACAGGGGAGTACAACTAATGAAAAACTGTTTTTT
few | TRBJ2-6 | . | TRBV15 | CATINYRERRSGANVLTF | TGTGCCACCATTAATTACAGGGAGAGAAGGAGTGGGGCCAACGTCCTGACTTTC
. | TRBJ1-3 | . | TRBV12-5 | CASGLGGGNTIYF | TGTGCTAGTGGTTTGGGGGGTGGAAACACCATATATTTT
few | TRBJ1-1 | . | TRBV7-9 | CASTPEGTEAFF | TGTGCCAGCACCCCCGAGGGCACTGAAGCTTTCTTT
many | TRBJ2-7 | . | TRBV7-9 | CASSLVGASPYEQYF | TGTGCCAGCAGCTTAGTGGGGGCATCCCCCTACGAGCAGTACTTC
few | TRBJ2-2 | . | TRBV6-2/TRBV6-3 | CALGQSTNTGELFF | TGTGCCTTAGGGCAGAGTACGAACACCGGGGAGCTGTTTTTT
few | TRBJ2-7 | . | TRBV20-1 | CSASPTRSSVGCYEQYF | TGCAGTGCTAGTCCTACCCGCTCTAGCGTGGGATGCTACGAGCAGTACTTC
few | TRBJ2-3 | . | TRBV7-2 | CASSLAVADTQYF | TGTGCCAGCAGCTTAGCGGTGGCAGATACGCAGTATTTT
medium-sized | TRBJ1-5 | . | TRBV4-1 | CASSQVSGGQPQHF | TGCGCCAGCAGCCAAGTTTCAGGTGGTCAGCCCCAGCATTTT
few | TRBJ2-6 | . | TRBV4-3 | CASSQERGTGANVLTF | TGCGCCAGCAGCCAGGAGAGGGGGACTGGGGCCAACGTCCTGACTTTC
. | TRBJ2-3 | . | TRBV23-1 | CASSQRQFTDTQYF | TGCGCCAGCAGTCAACGGCAGTTCACAGATACGCAGTATTTT
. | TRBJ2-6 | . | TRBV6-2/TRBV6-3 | CASSIGFRFSGANVLTF | TGTGCCAGCAGTATTGGTTTTAGGTTCTCTGGGGCCAACGTCCTGACTTTC
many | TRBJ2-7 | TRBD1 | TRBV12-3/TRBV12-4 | CASSPSRDSYEQYF | TGTGCCAGCAGTCCATCTAGGGACAGCTACGAGCAGTACTTC